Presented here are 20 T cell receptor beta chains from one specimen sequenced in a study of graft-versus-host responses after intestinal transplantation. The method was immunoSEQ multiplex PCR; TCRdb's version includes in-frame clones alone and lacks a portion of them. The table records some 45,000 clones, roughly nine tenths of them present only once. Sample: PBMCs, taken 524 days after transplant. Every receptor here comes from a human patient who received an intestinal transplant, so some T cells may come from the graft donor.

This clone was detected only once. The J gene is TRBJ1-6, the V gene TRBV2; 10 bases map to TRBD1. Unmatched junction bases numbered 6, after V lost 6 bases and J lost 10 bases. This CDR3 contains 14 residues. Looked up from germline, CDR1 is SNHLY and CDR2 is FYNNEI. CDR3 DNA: TGTGCCAGCAGAGGACAGGGGGGAAAATCACCCCTCCACTTT. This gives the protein CASRGQGGKSPLHF. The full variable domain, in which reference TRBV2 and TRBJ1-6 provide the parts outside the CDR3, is EPEVTQTPSHQVTQMGQEVILRCVPISNHLYFYWYRQILGQKVEFLVSFYNNEISEKSEIFDDQFSVERPDGSNFTLKIRSTKLEDSAMYFCASRGQGGKSPLHFGNGTRLTVT.

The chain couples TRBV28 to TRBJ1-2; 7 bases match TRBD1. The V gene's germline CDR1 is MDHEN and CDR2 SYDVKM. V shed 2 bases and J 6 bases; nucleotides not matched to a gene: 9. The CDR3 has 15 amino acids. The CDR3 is CASSLRATGTDGYTF. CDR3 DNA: TGTGCCAGCAGTTTAAGGGCGACAGGGACCGATGGCTACACCTTC.

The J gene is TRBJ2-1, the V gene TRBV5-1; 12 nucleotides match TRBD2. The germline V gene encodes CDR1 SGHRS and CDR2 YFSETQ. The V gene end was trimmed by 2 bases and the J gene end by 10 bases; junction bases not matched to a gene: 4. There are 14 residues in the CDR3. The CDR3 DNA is TGCGCCAGCAGCTTAACTAGCGGGAGGCCCGAGCAGTTCTTC. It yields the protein CASSLTSGRPEQFF.

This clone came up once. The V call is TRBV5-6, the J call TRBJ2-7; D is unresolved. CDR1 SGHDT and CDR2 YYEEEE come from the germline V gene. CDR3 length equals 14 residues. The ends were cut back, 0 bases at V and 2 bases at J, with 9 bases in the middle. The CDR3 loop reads CASSLGGFTYEQYF. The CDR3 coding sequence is TGTGCCAGCAGCTTGGGAGGATTTACCTACGAGCAGTACTTC.

CDR3 nucleotide sequence: TGTGCCAGCCGCCCCGAAAAACTAGTGTACGAGCAGTACTTC. Translated, it gives CASRPEKLVYEQYF. The chain joins TRBV28 to TRBJ2-7, with D tentatively TRBD2 (5 bases). V was pared by 8 bases and J by 4 bases, with 18 bases between. The CDR3 is made up of 14 amino acids. From germline, CDR1 is MDHEN and CDR2 SYDVKM. The full variable domain, rest sourced from reference TRBV28 and TRBJ2-7, is DVKVTQSSRYLVKRTGEKVFLECVQDMDHENMFWYRQDPGLGLRLIYFSYDVKMKEKGDIPEGYSVSREKKERFSLILESASTNQTSMYLCASRPEKLVYEQYFGPGTRLTVT.

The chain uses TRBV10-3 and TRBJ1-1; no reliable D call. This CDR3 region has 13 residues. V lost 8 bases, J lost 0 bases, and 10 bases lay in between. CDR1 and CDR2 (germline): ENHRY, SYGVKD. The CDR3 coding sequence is TGTGCCATCGGAGGGCAGATGAACACTGAAGCTTTCTTT. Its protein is CAIGGQMNTEAFF.

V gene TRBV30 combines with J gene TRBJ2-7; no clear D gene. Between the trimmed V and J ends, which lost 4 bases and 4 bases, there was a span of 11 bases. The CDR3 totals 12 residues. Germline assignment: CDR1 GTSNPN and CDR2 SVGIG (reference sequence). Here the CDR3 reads CAWTSLGYEQYF. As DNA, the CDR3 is TGTGCCTGGACCTCCTTAGGGTACGAGCAGTACTTC. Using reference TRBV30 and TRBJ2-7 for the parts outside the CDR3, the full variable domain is SQTIHQWPATLVQPVGSPLSLECTVEGTSNPNLYWYRQAAGRGLQLLFYSVGIGQISSEVPQNLSASRPQDRQFILSSKKLLLSDSGFYLCAWTSLGYEQYFGPGTRLTVT.

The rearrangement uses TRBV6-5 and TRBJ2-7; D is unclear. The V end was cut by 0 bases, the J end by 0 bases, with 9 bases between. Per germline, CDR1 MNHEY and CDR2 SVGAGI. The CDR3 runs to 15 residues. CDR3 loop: CASSYSSALSYEQYF. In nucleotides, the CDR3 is TGTGCCAGCAGTTACTCGTCCGCCCTCTCCTACGAGCAGTACTTC.

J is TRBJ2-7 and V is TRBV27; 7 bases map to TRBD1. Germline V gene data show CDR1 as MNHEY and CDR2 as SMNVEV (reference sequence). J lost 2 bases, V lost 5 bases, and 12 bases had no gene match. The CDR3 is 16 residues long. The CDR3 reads CASSLSRGQITYEQYF. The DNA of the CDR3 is TGTGCCAGCAGTCTTAGTCGGGGACAGATTACCTACGAGCAGTACTTC.

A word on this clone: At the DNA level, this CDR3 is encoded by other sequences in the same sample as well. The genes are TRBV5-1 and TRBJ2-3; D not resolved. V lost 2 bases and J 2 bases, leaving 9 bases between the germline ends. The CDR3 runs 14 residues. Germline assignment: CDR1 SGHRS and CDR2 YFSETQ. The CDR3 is CASSFRVSTDTQYF. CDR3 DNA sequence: TGCGCCAGCAGCTTTAGGGTATCCACAGATACGCAGTATTTT.

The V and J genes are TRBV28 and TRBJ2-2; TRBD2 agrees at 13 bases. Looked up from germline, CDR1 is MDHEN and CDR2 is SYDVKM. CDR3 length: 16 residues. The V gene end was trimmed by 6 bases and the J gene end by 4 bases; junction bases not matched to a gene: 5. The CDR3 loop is CASSPLAGGITGELFF. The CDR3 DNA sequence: TGTGCCAGCAGCCCACTAGCGGGAGGGATCACCGGGGAGCTGTTTTTT.

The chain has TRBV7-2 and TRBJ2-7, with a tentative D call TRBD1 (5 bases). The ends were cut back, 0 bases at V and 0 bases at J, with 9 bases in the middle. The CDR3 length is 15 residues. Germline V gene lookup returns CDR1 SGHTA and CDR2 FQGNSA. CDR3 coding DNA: TGTGCCAGCAGCTTAGCCCCAGGGAACTCCTACGAGCAGTACTTC. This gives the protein CASSLAPGNSYEQYF.

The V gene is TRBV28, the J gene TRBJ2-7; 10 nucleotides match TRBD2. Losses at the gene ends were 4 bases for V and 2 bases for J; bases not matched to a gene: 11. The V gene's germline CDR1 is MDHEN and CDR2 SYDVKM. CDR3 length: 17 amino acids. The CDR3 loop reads CASSSPRASGRPYEQYF. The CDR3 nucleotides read TGTGCCAGCAGTTCCCCCCGAGCTAGCGGGAGACCCTACGAGCAGTACTTC.

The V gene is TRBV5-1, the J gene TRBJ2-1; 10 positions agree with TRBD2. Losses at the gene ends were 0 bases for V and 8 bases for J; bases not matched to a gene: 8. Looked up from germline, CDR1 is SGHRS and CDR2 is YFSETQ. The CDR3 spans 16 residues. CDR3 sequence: CASSLVASGSVDEQFF. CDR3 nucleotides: TGCGCCAGCAGCTTGGTCGCTAGCGGGAGTGTCGATGAGCAGTTCTTC.

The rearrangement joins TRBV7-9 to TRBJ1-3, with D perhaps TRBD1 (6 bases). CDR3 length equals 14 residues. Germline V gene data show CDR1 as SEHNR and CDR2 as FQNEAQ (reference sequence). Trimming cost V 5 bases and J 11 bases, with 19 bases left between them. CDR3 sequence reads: CASSDREAGGSIYF. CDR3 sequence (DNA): TGTGCCAGCAGCGACCGGGAGGCGGGGGGCTCCATATATTTT.

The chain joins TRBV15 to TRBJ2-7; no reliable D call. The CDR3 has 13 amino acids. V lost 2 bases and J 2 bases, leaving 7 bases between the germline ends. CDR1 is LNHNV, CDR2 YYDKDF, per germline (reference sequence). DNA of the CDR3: TGTGCCACCAGCAGAACACCCACCTACGAGCAGTACTTC. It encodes CATSRTPTYEQYF.

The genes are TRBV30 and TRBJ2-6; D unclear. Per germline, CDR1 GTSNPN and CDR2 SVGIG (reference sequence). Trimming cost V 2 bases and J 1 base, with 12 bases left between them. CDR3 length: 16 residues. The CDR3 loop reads CAWSLLSSSGANVLTF. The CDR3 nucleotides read TGTGCCTGGAGTCTGCTCAGCTCATCTGGGGCCAACGTCCTGACTTTC.

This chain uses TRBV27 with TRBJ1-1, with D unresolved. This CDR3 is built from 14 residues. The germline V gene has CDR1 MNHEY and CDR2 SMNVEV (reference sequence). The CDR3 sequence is CASRQVPPHAEAFF. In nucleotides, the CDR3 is TGTGCTAGCCGCCAGGTACCTCCCCACGCTGAAGCTTTCTTT.

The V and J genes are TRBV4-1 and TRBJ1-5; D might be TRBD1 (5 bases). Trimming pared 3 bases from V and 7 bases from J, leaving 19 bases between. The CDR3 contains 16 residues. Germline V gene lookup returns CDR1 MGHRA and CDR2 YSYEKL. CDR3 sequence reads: CASSQVGTLDVQPQHF. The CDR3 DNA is TGCGCCAGCAGCCAGGTCGGGACCCTGGATGTACAGCCCCAGCATTTT.

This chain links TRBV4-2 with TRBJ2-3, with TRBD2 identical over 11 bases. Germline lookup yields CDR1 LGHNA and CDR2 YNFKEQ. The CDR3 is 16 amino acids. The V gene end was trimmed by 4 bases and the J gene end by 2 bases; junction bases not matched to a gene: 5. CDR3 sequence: CASSLGLAGSTDTQYF. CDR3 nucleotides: TGTGCCAGCAGCCTCGGACTAGCGGGCTCCACAGATACGCAGTATTTT.